Below are 14 T cell receptor beta chains sequenced from a single sample in a study of cytomegalovirus exposure and HLA in healthy donors. PCR was performed using 60 Vbeta and 13 Jbeta primers. The data were produced by immunoSEQ multiplex PCR, yet TCRdb's version contains in-frame clones alone and is incomplete. The listing records approximately 110,000 clones. The sample consisted of PBMCs. Receptor source: a man aged 50-59 years in good health and CMV-seronegative.

The chain couples TRBV7-9 to TRBJ2-2; D remains ambiguous. V was pared by 4 bases and J by 5 bases, with 17 bases between. The CDR3 has 16 amino acids. Looked up from germline, CDR1 is SEHNR and CDR2 is FQNEAQ (reference sequence). DNA for the CDR3: TGTGCCAGCAGCTCCCCAGACCTGACGGGTACCGGGGAGCTGTTTTTT. Protein: CASSSPDLTGTGELFF. The complete variable domain, with remaining parts taken from reference TRBV7-9 and TRBJ2-2, reads DTGVSQNPRHKITKRGQNVTFRCDPISEHNRLYWYRQTLGQGPEFLTYFQNEAQLEKSRLLSDRFSAERPKGSFSTLEIQRTEQGDSAMYLCASSSPDLTGTGELFFGEGSRLTVL.

J is TRBJ2-6 and V is TRBV6-5; TRBD2 matches at 7 bases. V lost 11 bases and J lost 3; bases outside the gene matches: 10. Germline-derived CDR1 and CDR2 are MNHEY and SVGAGI. The CDR3 covers 15 residues. The CDR3 bases are TGTGCCCCCCCGGGGAGGGAGTGTGGGGCCAACGTCCTGACTTTC. Residues: CAPPGRECGANVLTF.

This chain joins TRBV4-1 and TRBJ2-1, with 13 nucleotides matching TRBD2. The CDR3 length is 18 residues. The J segment lost 3 bases and the V segment lost 0 bases, leaving 5 bases of the junction unmatched. Germline CDR1 is MGHRA and CDR2 is YSYEKL. This chain's CDR3 is CASSQEGLAGANYNEQFF. The CDR3 bases are TGCGCCAGCAGCCAAGAAGGACTAGCGGGAGCAAACTACAATGAGCAGTTCTTC.

The CDR3 loop reads CASSGTSSYEQYF. CDR3 sequence (DNA): TGCGCCAGCAGCGGTACTAGCTCCTACGAGCAGTACTTC. The rearrangement joins TRBV5-1 to TRBJ2-7; D may be TRBD2 (5 bases). V lost 4 bases and J lost 0, with 8 bases in between. Per germline, CDR1 SGHRS and CDR2 YFSETQ. This CDR3 is built from 13 residues.

The genes are TRBV30 and TRBJ1-6; 7 bases are a match to TRBD1. The V and J ends lost 7 bases and 7 bases, in that order; junction bases with no gene match: 7. CDR3 length: 13 residues. Germline V gene sequence: CDR1 GTSNPN, CDR2 SVGIG (reference sequence). The CDR3 nucleotides read TGTGCCTCCCTCGCAGGGGGAAATTCACCCCTCCACTTT. Protein: CASLAGGNSPLHF.

The V and J genes are TRBV7-2 and TRBJ1-2, with TRBD1 matching 9 bases. There are 15 residues in the CDR3. Germline V CDR1 and CDR2: SGHTA, FQGNSA. Trimming at V came to 5 bases and at J to 5 bases, leaving 9 bases not matched to a gene. CDR3 residues: CASSPGDRVGYGYTF. CDR3 in DNA: TGTGCCAGCAGCCCAGGGGACAGGGTTGGGTATGGCTACACCTTC.

The chain joins TRBV7-2 to TRBJ1-2; D remains ambiguous. With 5 bases removed from V and 7 bases from J, the gap between germline ends came to 11 bases. Germline assignment: CDR1 SGHTA and CDR2 FQGNSA. CDR3 length equals 12 residues. The CDR3 spells CASSLPTGGYTF. CDR3 DNA: TGTGCCAGCAGCCTACCCACGGGTGGCTACACCTTC.

V and J are TRBV13 and TRBJ2-7, with 8 bases that match TRBD1. The CDR3 loop spans 15 amino acids. Trimming took 2 bases from V and 1 from J; bases not matched to a gene: 4. Germline V CDR1 and CDR2: PRHDT, FYEKMQ (reference sequence). DNA for the CDR3: TGTGCCAGCAGCTTAAAAGGACAGGGATCCTACGAGCAGTACTTC. Amino acids: CASSLKGQGSYEQYF. The complete variable domain, with remaining parts taken from reference TRBV13 and TRBJ2-7, reads AAGVIQSPRHLIKEKRETATLKCYPIPRHDTVYWYQQGPGQDPQFLISFYEKMQSDKGSIPDRFSAQQFSDYHSELNMSSLELGDSALYFCASSLKGQGSYEQYFGPGTRLTVT.

The chain combines TRBV5-1 with TRBJ2-1; TRBD1 matches 9 bases. From germline, CDR1 is SGHRS and CDR2 YFSETQ. V shed 0 bases and J 0 bases; nucleotides not matched to a gene: 10. The length of the CDR3 is 19 residues. The CDR3 coding sequence is TGCGCCAGCAGCTTGGCCTATTATGGACAGGGGAGCTCCTACAATGAGCAGTTCTTC. As protein: CASSLAYYGQGSSYNEQFF.

This sequence joins TRBV15 and TRBJ1-2; no clear D. The CDR3 runs 16 residues. The V end lost 0 bases, the J end lost 0 bases, and 11 bases lay between the germline ends. Germline CDR1 LNHNV, CDR2 YYDKDF (reference sequence). As DNA, the CDR3 is TGTGCCACCAGCAGAGACTTAACAGCAACTAACTATGGCTACACCTTC. This codes for CATSRDLTATNYGYTF. The variable domain in full, completed from reference TRBV15 and TRBJ1-2, reads DAMVIQNPRYQVTQFGKPVTLSCSQTLNHNVMYWYQQKSSQAPKLLFHYYDKDFNNEADTPDNFQSRRPNTSFCFLDIRSPGLGDTAMYLCATSRDLTATNYGYTFGSGTRLTVV.

The V call is TRBV5-1, the J call TRBJ1-2; TRBD1 agrees at 10 bases. Germline values: CDR1 SGHRS, CDR2 YFSETQ. The V and J ends lost 4 bases and 3 bases, in that order; junction bases with no gene match: 12. The CDR3 length is 17 residues. For the CDR3, the DNA is TGCGCCAGCAGCACGGGGACAGGGGCTCAGGGGCACTATGGCTACACCTTC. As protein: CASSTGTGAQGHYGYTF.

V and J are TRBV5-1 and TRBJ2-7, with 8 nucleotides matching TRBD1. The CDR3 contains 14 residues. The V segment lost 4 bases and the J segment 3 bases; nucleotides outside the gene matches: 6. The germline gives CDR1 SGHRS, CDR2 YFSETQ. The CDR3 nucleotides read TGCGCCAGCAGCACCGGGACAGGAGACTACGAGCAGTACTTC. This sequence encodes CASSTGTGDYEQYF.

The V and J genes are TRBV6-1 and TRBJ1-4; perhaps TRBD1 as D (6 bases). Germline CDR1 MNHNS, CDR2 SASEGT. This CDR3 has 13 residues. V dropped 6 bases and J dropped 6 bases, with 11 bases sitting between them. CDR3 region: CASRLGQHEKLFF. In DNA form, the CDR3 reads TGTGCCAGCAGACTCGGACAGCATGAAAAACTGTTTTTT.

The rearrangement links TRBV5-6 to TRBJ2-5, with D perhaps matching TRBD2 (6 bases). The J call may be faulty, since TRBJ2-7 better matches the DNA end. Germline CDR1 reads SGHDT; CDR2 reads YYEEEE. The CDR3 has 15 amino acids. In nucleotides, the CDR3 is TGTGCCAGCAGTGGCGGGGCGGACTCAATCTACGAGCAGTACTTC. This translates into CASSGGADSIYEQYF.